One and the same sample provided the 15 T cell receptor beta chains below, sequenced in a study of blood T cell repertoires in COVID-19. Data came from immunoSEQ multiplex PCR; TCRdb stores just in-frame clones and leaves some out. Of just under 65,000 clones detected, more than 70% appear once; the ten largest clones hold roughly 6.8%. Sample: peripheral blood. These receptors came from a human donor in a cohort sampled during active COVID-19.

Concerning this clone: Other DNA sequences in this sample translate to the same CDR3. This CDR3 reads CASSRNSGTGRETQYF. The CDR3 coding sequence is TGCGCCAGCAGTCGGAATTCCGGGACAGGGCGAGAGACCCAGTACTTC. This chain joins TRBV5-1 and TRBJ2-5; 9 positions match TRBD1. Trimming removed 5 bases from V and 4 bases from J; junction bases left unmatched: 12. CDR3 size: 16 residues. The germline V gene has CDR1 SGHRS and CDR2 YFSETQ.

The chain is built from TRBV2 and TRBJ1-5; TRBD1 matches 7 bases. The germline V gene has CDR1 SNHLY and CDR2 FYNNEI. V was clipped by 7 bases and J by 3 bases; unmatched bases: 9. CDR3 size: 15 residues. The chain's CDR3 is CASTPVGGANQPQHF. The CDR3 region has the DNA TGTGCCAGCACCCCCGTAGGGGGCGCCAATCAGCCCCAGCATTTT.

The rearrangement links TRBV19 to TRBJ1-6; D may be TRBD1 (5 bases). CDR1 LNHDA and CDR2 SQIVND come from the germline V gene (reference sequence). Trimming removed 6 bases from V and 9 bases from J, with 18 bases in between. CDR3 length: 15 amino acids. Here the CDR3 DNA reads TGTGCCAGTAGCCTATTCGGGGACTGGAGTTCACCCCTCCACTTT. It encodes CASSLFGDWSSPLHF.

CDR3 nucleotide sequence: TGTGCCAGCAGTGGGGGACAGGCTATCTCCTATAATTCACCCCTCCACTTT. Translation gives CASSGGQAISYNSPLHF. The chain joins TRBV6-1 to TRBJ1-6; 8 bases are shared with TRBD1. The J segment lost 0 bases and the V segment lost 4 bases, leaving 5 bases of the junction unmatched. CDR1 and CDR2 from the germline V gene are MNHNS and SASEGT. CDR3 length equals 17 residues.

The chain links TRBV27 to TRBJ2-4; 8 bases align to TRBD1. CDR1 MNHEY and CDR2 SMNVEV come from the germline V gene (reference sequence). The CDR3 has 14 residues. The junction had 7 bases not matched to a gene; V was cut back by 6 bases and J by 6 bases. In DNA, the CDR3 is TGTGCCAGCAGCCTGCAGGGGGCCGGAAACATTCAGTACTTC. It specifies CASSLQGAGNIQYF.

This clone was counted only a few times. The CDR3 DNA follows: TGTGCCAGCAGCCAAGATCTCTCGGGTCTAGCGGGAGGCAGAGATACGCAGTATTTT. It translates to CASSQDLSGLAGGRDTQYF. The chain links TRBV3-1 (or the pseudogene TRBV3-2) to TRBJ2-3; TRBD2 agrees at 11 bases. The CDR3 is 19 residues long. After removal of 0 bases from V and 5 bases from J, the junction contained 13 bases not matched to a gene. CDR1 LGHDT and CDR2 YNNKEL come from the germline V gene (reference sequence).

This sequence joins TRBV6-6 and TRBJ1-1, with 7 bases lining up with TRBD1. The ends lost 6 bases at V and 2 bases at J; junction bases unmatched: 6. The CDR3 is 14 amino acids. Germline CDR1 is MNHNY and CDR2 is SVGAGI (reference sequence). CDR3 residues: CASSSGTANTEAFF. CDR3 DNA sequence: TGTGCCAGCAGCTCCGGGACAGCTAACACTGAAGCTTTCTTT.

This rearrangement joins TRBV7-9 to TRBJ1-5, with D unclear. Germline assignment: CDR1 SEHNR and CDR2 FQNEAQ (reference sequence). V gave up 2 bases and J gave up 2 bases, with 16 bases separating them. The length of the CDR3 is 17 residues. CDR3 protein: CASSLSGRTRGNQPQHF. CDR3 sequence (DNA): TGTGCCAGCAGCTTATCCGGACGGACTAGGGGCAATCAGCCCCAGCATTTT.

The chain joins TRBV10-3 to TRBJ2-3, with a weak D call TRBD1 (5 bases). Trimming stripped 4 bases from V and 4 bases from J, with 12 bases between. Germline V lookup: CDR1 ENHRY, CDR2 SYGVKD. CDR3 size: 14 residues. CDR3 amino acids: CAISGTRSPDTQYF. DNA of the CDR3: TGTGCCATCAGTGGGACAAGGAGCCCAGATACGCAGTATTTT.

J is TRBJ2-7 and V is TRBV6-2 or TRBV6-3; 9 bases line up with TRBD1. Germline assignment: CDR1 MNHEY and CDR2 SVGEGT. J lost 5 bases, V lost 6 bases, and 8 bases had no gene match. CDR3 length: 14 amino acids. The CDR3 region is CASSLTGGGNEQYF. In DNA form, the CDR3 reads TGTGCCAGCAGCCTGACAGGGGGAGGAAACGAGCAGTACTTC.

The gene calls are TRBV29-1 and TRBJ2-3; 11 bases agree with TRBD2. The CDR3 consists of 15 residues. Germline-derived CDR1 and CDR2 are SQVTM and ANQGSEA. Trimming at V came to 6 bases and at J to 1 base, leaving 6 bases not matched to a gene. CDR3 nucleotide sequence: TGCAGCGTGGGCCCGACTAGCGGGGGCACAGATACGCAGTATTTT. Encoded protein: CSVGPTSGGTDTQYF.

The gene calls are TRBV6-4 and TRBJ2-7, with 11 bases that match TRBD2. From germline, CDR1 is MRHNA and CDR2 SNTAGT. This CDR3 is built from 17 residues. With V trimmed by 5 bases and J by 6 bases, 15 bases remained unmatched. CDR3 nucleotides: TGTGCCAGCAGTTCATTCGACCCACTAGCGGGAGATGGCGAGCAGTACTTC. Translated: CASSSFDPLAGDGEQYF.

The chain has TRBV7-8 and TRBJ1-5, with D unresolved. CDR1 is SGHVS, CDR2 FQNEAQ, per germline. Trimming removed 0 bases at V and 2 bases at J, with 11 bases between. This CDR3 region has 16 residues. Here the CDR3 DNA reads TGTGCCAGCAGCTTAGCAAGAGGGTTCGGCAATCAGCCCCAGCATTTT. Translation gives CASSLARGFGNQPQHF.

This clone was counted once. The chain uses TRBV7-9 and TRBJ2-1; 8 nucleotides align to TRBD1. CDR3 length: 15 amino acids. Germline lookup yields CDR1 SEHNR and CDR2 FQNEAQ (reference sequence). Trimming removed 5 bases from V and 3 bases from J; junction bases left unmatched: 6. The CDR3 here is CASSPRQGNYNEQFF. The CDR3 nucleotides read TGTGCCAGCAGCCCCAGACAGGGGAACTACAATGAGCAGTTCTTC.

This chain joins TRBV6-5 and TRBJ1-5; D is perhaps TRBD1 (5 bases). Trimming shortened V by 10 bases and J by 8 bases, and 21 bases separated the two germline ends. Germline V lookup: CDR1 MNHEY, CDR2 SVGAGI. The CDR3 extends over 14 amino acids. CDR3 in DNA: TGTGCCACCCGGAGGGGTCGGTCGGGTGAGCCCCAGCATTTT. It specifies CATRRGRSGEPQHF.